This TCR beta chain was recovered during a study of blood T cell repertoires in COVID-19. Sequencing was performed with immunoSEQ multiplex PCR; in TCRdb, only in-frame clones are kept and a portion is missing. This table has around 230,000 clones, 70% to 90% appearing once. V trimming: 2 bases; J trimming: 3 bases; junction bases outside the gene matches: 4. This CDR3 region has 15 residues. The germline V gene encodes CDR1 MNHEY and CDR2 SVGAGI. Sequenced material: PBMCs or T cells enriched from blood (not recorded which). This clonotype was sampled from a man aged 40-49 years who had recovered from COVID-19. The rearrangement links TRBV6-5 to TRBJ2-7; 10 bases are shared with TRBD2. CDR3 region: CASSYTAGGHYEQYF. The CDR3 coding sequence is TGTGCCAGCAGTTACACAGCGGGAGGGCACTACGAGCAGTACTTC.